This T cell receptor (beta chain) was recovered during a study of cytomegalovirus exposure and HLA in healthy donors. Study-wide findings and caveats: Reported results showed that the classifier diagnosed cytomegalovirus status with high specificity and sensitivity.

The PCR was carried out with 60 Vbeta primers and 13 Jbeta primers. Authors' methods: Around 76 million unique TCR beta chains, roughly 11 million shared, were counted in a later analysis. Here immunoSEQ multiplex PCR was the method, and the copy in TCRdb shows in-frame clones only, minus some. The DNA gave D and trimming, while V, J and clone size come from that table. Its table lists over 55,000 clones. Regarding this clone: What it recognizes is unknown.

The CDR3 is made up of 13 amino acids. Germline loops: CDR1 MNHEY, CDR2 SVGAGI. This clonotype was obtained from a boy younger than 18 in good health and CMV-seronegative. The sequenced material came from PBMCs. The rearrangement links TRBV6-5 to TRBJ2-5; D is perhaps TRBD1 (6 bases). With the DNA end fitting TRBJ2-7 better, the J assignment may be wrong. This CDR3 is CASTQQGSYEQYF. The DNA of the CDR3 is TGTGCCAGCACTCAACAGGGTTCCTACGAGCAGTACTTC.